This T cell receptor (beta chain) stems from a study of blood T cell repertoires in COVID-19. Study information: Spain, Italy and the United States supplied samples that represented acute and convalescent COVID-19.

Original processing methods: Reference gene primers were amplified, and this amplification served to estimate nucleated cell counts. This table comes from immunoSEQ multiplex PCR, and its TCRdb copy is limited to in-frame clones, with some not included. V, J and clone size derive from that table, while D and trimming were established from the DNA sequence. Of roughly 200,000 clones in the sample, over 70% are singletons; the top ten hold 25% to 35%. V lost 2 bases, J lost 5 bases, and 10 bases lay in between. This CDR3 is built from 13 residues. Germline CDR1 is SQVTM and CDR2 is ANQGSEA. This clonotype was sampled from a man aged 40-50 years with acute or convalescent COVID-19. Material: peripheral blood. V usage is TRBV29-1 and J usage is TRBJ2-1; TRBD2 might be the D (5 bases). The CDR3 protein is CSVEYSANNEQFF. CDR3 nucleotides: TGCAGCGTTGAATATAGCGCTAACAATGAGCAGTTCTTC.